Following are 24 T cell receptor beta chains from one sample sequenced in a study of a mutant IDH1 vaccine in newly diagnosed glioma. Time point defined: week 35, safety follow-up. In every dose of vaccine, 300 ug of mutant IDH1 20-mer peptide was given alongside topical imiquimod. No antigen is known for these receptors. The protocol was immunoSEQ multiplex PCR, while the TCRdb copy is restricted to in-frame clones and leaves out a portion. The sample comprises some 71,000 clones, around 87% of which are singletons, and about 2% rests with the top ten. Source: PBMCs, taken from a glioma patient whose treatment included an IDH1 peptide vaccine. The receptors originated from a man younger than 40 with glioma.

This clone came up a few times. Other DNA sequences within the sample encode an identical CDR3. V gene TRBV19 combines with J gene TRBJ2-7, with a weak D call TRBD2 (5 bases). The V gene lost 3 bases and the J gene lost 1 base, with 7 bases spanning the gap. The CDR3 totals 13 residues. Germline V gene sequence: CDR1 LNHDA, CDR2 SQIVND (reference sequence). CDR3 bases: TGTGCCAGTAGTATTGGGAGATCCTACGAGCAGTACTTC. Translated: CASSIGRSYEQYF.

V usage is TRBV4-1 and J usage is TRBJ1-1; D unresolved. The V end was cut by 0 bases, the J end by 5 bases, with 10 bases between. The length of the CDR3 is 14 residues. Germline loops: CDR1 MGHRA, CDR2 YSYEKL. The CDR3 loop reads CASSQEQGRTEAFF. CDR3 sequence (DNA): TGCGCCAGCAGCCAAGAACAAGGGCGAACTGAAGCTTTCTTT.

This chain uses TRBV9 with TRBJ2-2, with TRBD2 matching 11 bases. CDR1 SGDLS and CDR2 YYNGEE come from the germline V gene. The CDR3 is 16 residues long. Unmatched junction bases numbered 2, after V lost 0 bases and J lost 4 bases. CDR3 in DNA: TGTGCCAGCAGCGTAGGGCTAGCGGGGGGCACCGGGGAGCTGTTTTTT. Encoded protein: CASSVGLAGGTGELFF.

This clone has only a few counts. The chain joins TRBV5-6 to TRBJ1-1, with D possibly matching TRBD1 (5 bases). The V end was cut by 4 bases, the J end by 0 bases, with 16 bases between. The CDR3 has 16 amino acids. In germline, CDR1 is SGHDT, CDR2 YYEEEE. The CDR3 reads CASSDGTDFMNTEAFF. In DNA, the CDR3 is TGTGCCAGCAGCGACGGGACCGACTTCATGAACACTGAAGCTTTCTTT.

The V call is TRBV7-9, the J call TRBJ1-1, with D perhaps TRBD1 (5 bases). The CDR3 is made up of 14 amino acids. V lost 4 bases and J lost 7, with 16 bases in between. The germline V gene has CDR1 SEHNR and CDR2 FQNEAQ (reference sequence). The CDR3 is CASSSLNGRVEAFF. DNA for the CDR3: TGTGCCAGCAGCTCACTTAACGGCAGGGTTGAAGCTTTCTTT.

The rearrangement joins TRBV6-1 to TRBJ2-7, with a tentative D call TRBD2 (6 bases). CDR1 MNHNS and CDR2 SASEGT come from the germline V gene. The CDR3 extends over 12 amino acids. Deletions cut 2 bases from V and 5 bases from J, with 7 bases between. The CDR3 reads CASSERGNEQYF. DNA of the CDR3: TGTGCCAGCAGTGAACGGGGGAACGAGCAGTACTTC.

On this clone: This same CDR3 is encoded by further DNA sequences in the sample. The chain is built from TRBV30 and TRBJ2-3, with D possibly TRBD1 on 6 matching bases. V was clipped by 0 bases and J by 5 bases, with 6 bases between them. CDR1 is GTSNPN and CDR2 is SVGIG in the germline V gene (reference sequence). The CDR3 has 12 residues. The CDR3 protein is CAWSVGGDTQYF. In DNA, the CDR3 is TGTGCCTGGAGTGTAGGGGGAGATACGCAGTATTTT.

Points on this clone: One junction end does not reproduce the germline sequence, and a read error may be involved. The chain is built from TRBV28 and TRBJ2-3; 8 bases match TRBD2. The V gene's germline CDR1 is MDHEN and CDR2 SYDVKM. This CDR3 comprises 13 residues. DNA for the CDR3: TGTGCCAGCTACCCCTCGCGAGCGGGAGTCGGGCATTTT. This codes for CASYPSRAGVGHF.

A single count supports this clone. The V call is TRBV7-9, the J call TRBJ1-3, with D perhaps TRBD1 (5 bases). The V gene lost 0 bases and the J gene lost 0 bases, with 9 bases spanning the gap. Germline V lookup: CDR1 SEHNR, CDR2 FQNEAQ (reference sequence). The CDR3 length is 16 residues. Here the CDR3 DNA reads TGTGCCAGCAGCTTAGCGGGGGGGTACTCTGGAAACACCATATATTTT. Amino acid sequence: CASSLAGGYSGNTIYF.

The chain is built from TRBV6-6 and TRBJ2-4; the D is unclear. The V and J ends lost 8 bases and 8 bases respectively, with 10 bases between them. The CDR3 sequence is 11 residues long. Germline CDR1 MNHNY, CDR2 SVGAGI (reference sequence). CDR3 coding DNA: TGTGCCAGCGCCAGAAACGACATTCAGTACTTC. It translates to CASARNDIQYF.

The chain couples TRBV5-4 to TRBJ2-1; 7 bases are shared with TRBD2. Germline V CDR1 and CDR2: SGHNT, YYREEE (reference sequence). The CDR3 totals 17 residues. Trimming removed 4 bases from V and 4 bases from J; junction bases left unmatched: 14. Here the CDR3 DNA reads TGTGCCAGCAGCCCTCGTTGGGGGGGAGAGACGTACAATGAGCAGTTCTTC. Translated: CASSPRWGGETYNEQFF.

The CDR3 here is CASSVVAETGNTIYF. CDR3 DNA sequence: TGTGCCAGCAGCGTAGTGGCAGAAACTGGAAACACCATATATTTT. J is TRBJ1-3 and V is TRBV9; D remains unclear. The germline V gene encodes CDR1 SGDLS and CDR2 YYNGEE. V lost 0 bases, J lost 2 bases, and 9 bases lay in between. The CDR3 has 15 amino acids.

The chain uses TRBV28 and TRBJ2-1, with 10 bases that match TRBD2. J lost 6 bases, V lost 5 bases, and 13 bases had no gene match. The CDR3 spans 17 residues. Germline values: CDR1 MDHEN, CDR2 SYDVKM. The chain's CDR3 is CASSPTSLAGEANEQFF. As DNA, the CDR3 is TGTGCCAGCAGTCCAACCTCCCTAGCGGGAGAGGCCAATGAGCAGTTCTTC.

This clone occurred once. The chain carries TRBV7-9 and TRBJ2-1, with TRBD2 matching over 7 bases. V shed 5 bases, J shed 4 bases, and the junction held 8 bases outside the gene matches. From germline, CDR1 is SEHNR and CDR2 FQNEAQ (reference sequence). The CDR3 spans 15 residues. The CDR3 DNA is TGTGCCAGCAGCGTCGGGACTAACACATACAATGAGCAGTTCTTC. Protein product: CASSVGTNTYNEQFF.

The J gene is TRBJ2-2, the V gene TRBV4-1; 8 bases are shared with TRBD1. The germline V gene has CDR1 MGHRA and CDR2 YSYEKL. The CDR3 is 16 amino acids. V shed 2 bases, J shed 2 bases, and the junction held 4 bases outside the gene matches. The CDR3 sequence: CASSQHRGRNTGELFF. For the CDR3, the DNA is TGCGCCAGCAGCCAACACAGGGGGAGAAACACCGGGGAGCTGTTTTTT.

Sample share makes this clone medium-sized (0.01 to 0.1%). The J gene is TRBJ1-1, the V gene TRBV30; D gene unclear. Germline CDR1 and CDR2: GTSNPN and SVGIG (reference sequence). With 2 bases removed from V and 0 bases from J, the gap between germline ends came to 13 bases. The CDR3 runs 15 residues. This CDR3 is CAWSRLLRMNTEAFF. CDR3 in DNA: TGTGCCTGGAGTCGATTATTAAGGATGAACACTGAAGCTTTCTTT.

This chain links TRBV6-6 with TRBJ1-2; D is ambiguous. Germline-derived CDR1 and CDR2 are MNHNY and SVGAGI (reference sequence). Trimming pared 6 bases from V and 5 bases from J, leaving 16 bases between. This CDR3 has 14 residues. CDR3: CASSLDAAPYGYTF. Here the CDR3 DNA reads TGTGCCAGCAGCCTGGATGCAGCCCCATATGGCTACACCTTC.

The chain is built from TRBV18 and TRBJ1-4; 10 nucleotides match TRBD1. The CDR3 is 16 amino acids. In germline, CDR1 is KGHSH, CDR2 LQKENI. With 2 bases clipped from V and 7 bases from J, the junction kept 7 bases outside the gene matches. CDR3 coding DNA: TGTGCCAGCTCACCAGCAGGGACAGGGGATGGTGAAAAACTGTTTTTT. Encoded protein: CASSPAGTGDGEKLFF.

This chain connects TRBV19 to TRBJ1-2; 9 bases align to TRBD1. The CDR3 spans 16 residues. J gave up 4 bases and V 8 bases, and 14 bases lay outside the gene matches. Germline V gives CDR1 LNHDA, CDR2 SQIVND (reference sequence). The CDR3: CASRQGGSLSGYGYTF. The DNA for the CDR3 is TGTGCCAGTCGACAGGGGGGCTCACTCTCGGGCTATGGCTACACCTTC.

The CDR3, as DNA: TGTGCCATCAGTGAGTCATACGCGGGAGGCCGGGACACCGGGGAGCTGTTTTTT. This translates into CAISESYAGGRDTGELFF. This chain links TRBV10-3 with TRBJ2-2; 8 bases are a match to TRBD2. Germline V CDR1 and CDR2: ENHRY, SYGVKD. The trim removed 0 bases at V and 3 bases at J, leaving 9 bases unmatched. The CDR3 length is 18 residues.

This rearrangement joins TRBV18 to TRBJ2-3; no firm D call. Deletions cut 0 bases from V and 3 bases from J, with 7 bases between. CDR1 is KGHSH, CDR2 LQKENI, per germline. This CDR3 comprises 14 residues. The CDR3 DNA reads TGTGCCAGCTCACCACCGGGCGTAACAGATACGCAGTATTTT. Its protein product is CASSPPGVTDTQYF.

The chain couples TRBV28 to TRBJ2-5, with D unresolved. The CDR3 runs to 13 residues. V gave up 6 bases and J gave up 4 bases, with 12 bases separating them. Germline V gene data show CDR1 as MDHEN and CDR2 as SYDVKM. The CDR3 protein is CASSAWEAETQYF. CDR3 DNA: TGTGCCAGCAGCGCATGGGAAGCAGAGACCCAGTACTTC.

The chain links TRBV28 to TRBJ2-3, with TRBD1 as a possible D gene (6 bases). Germline CDR1 reads MDHEN; CDR2 reads SYDVKM. This CDR3 contains 17 residues. The V end lost 5 bases, the J end lost 1 base, and 19 bases lay between the germline ends. The CDR3 here is CASSPSGAGPRTDTQYF. The DNA of the CDR3 is TGTGCCAGCAGTCCCTCAGGGGCGGGCCCCCGCACAGATACGCAGTATTTT.

This chain links TRBV11-2 with TRBJ2-7; no reliable D call. Trimming took off 2 bases at V and 5 bases at J, with 7 bases between the two ends. The CDR3 spans 12 residues. Germline loops: CDR1 SGHAT, CDR2 FQNNGV. The DNA for the CDR3 is TGTGCCAGCAGCTTAACCGCCAACGAGCAGTACTTC. Amino acids: CASSLTANEQYF.